The T cell receptor (beta chain) described here comes from a study of blood T cells in healthy people across ages. Study-wide points: Correlation between TCR beta diversity and naive T cell percentage was strong. Estimates based on one million T cells were treated as lower bounds.

Many counts were recorded for this clonotype. Its antigen is still unknown. V was shortened by 4 bases and J by 8 bases, with 17 bases between the two germline ends. The CDR3 is 15 residues long. From germline, CDR1 is LGHDT and CDR2 YNNKEL (reference sequence). Primers used in a second PCR of about 7 to 12 cycles were a sample-barcoded 5' primer and a J-beta primer mix. A single record per CDR3 protein comes from TCRdb applying MiXCR to the 5' RACE reads. The data hold 550,000 to 700,000 distinct CDR3 sequences, with 27% observed a single time. V gene TRBV3-1 combines with J gene TRBJ1-4; D remains unclear. The clonotype originates from a woman aged 70-85 years in good health. The material sequenced was blood. CDR3 DNA sequence: TGTGCCAGCAGCCGCCGAACCGGGCCGAAGGAAAAACTGTTTTTT. Its translation: CASSRRTGPKEKLFF.